This T cell receptor (beta chain) was sequenced in a study of T cell repertoires in cytomegalovirus infection. Study summary: HLA-B-restricted CMV epitopes that are well studied, plus recently identified HLA-C-restricted ones, were used by the study. Signatures in public TCR beta sequences pointed to both CMV infection and matching HLA type.

With respect to this clonotype: Its matching antigen is unknown.

Germline V gene data show CDR1 as SEHNR and CDR2 as FQNEAQ (reference sequence). The CDR3 contains 12 residues. V was cut by 5 bases and J by 5 bases, with 10 bases left in between. The study's findings and limits: HLA-C-restricted CMV clonotypes gave the most frequent clonotype in two of eight donors. Adding up the frequency of public TCR beta families identified people who carried CMV plus the relevant HLA.

A single record per CDR3 protein comes from TCRdb applying MiXCR to the reads. The table lists under 200,000 distinct CDR3 sequences, approximately 21% of them singletons. Specimen: CD8+ T cells from cultured PBMCs, collected from culture after CMV antigen stimulation. The V and J genes are TRBV7-9 and TRBJ2-7, with D possibly being TRBD1 or TRBD2 (5 bases each). This TCR came from a human donor in good health (CMV status not recorded). Some clones in this sample may be carry-over from other donors' samples. In DNA, the CDR3 is TGTGCCAGCAGCCCCGGGACCCACGAGCAGTACTTC. Amino acid sequence: CASSPGTHEQYF.